These 5 T cell receptor beta chains share one sample of origin, sequenced in a study of Tregs in tolerant kidney transplant recipients (dated by TCRdb to the late 2010s). Reading the label with the study, this specimen's time point is: blood sample drawn before combined kidney and bone marrow transplant. Receptors were amplified or captured by the immunoSEQ multiplex PCR assay. The source is immuneACCESS, and TCRdb retained only in-frame sequences with V and J called. Part of the clones is not carried over; for the studies checked, unresolved V genes explain less than half of this, and the remainder is unexplained. This sample holds around 85,000 clones; 91% were observed only once. About 0.34% of the sample rests with the top ten. Sequenced material: Tregs from blood, taken before the transplant. All receptors come from a human donor who received a combined kidney and bone marrow transplant.

CDR3 in amino acids: CASSPDRYEQYF. CDR3 nucleotides: TGTGCCAGCAGCCCCGACAGATACGAGCAGTACTTC. V usage is TRBV14 and J usage is TRBJ2-7; the D gene is possibly TRBD1 (5 bases). V was shortened by 4 bases and J by 4 bases, with 8 bases between the two germline ends. Germline values: CDR1 SGHDN, CDR2 FVKESK. CDR3 length equals 12 residues. Using reference TRBV14 and TRBJ2-7 for the parts outside the CDR3, the full variable domain is EAGVTQFPSHSVIEKGQTVTLRCDPISGHDNLYWYRRVMGKEIKFLLHFVKESKQDESGMPNNRFLAERTGGTYSTLKVQPAELEDSGVYFCASSPDRYEQYFGPGTRLTVT.

The chain employs TRBV7-2 and TRBJ1-2, with D unclear. V was pared by 2 bases and J by 0 bases, with 4 bases between. The CDR3 has 13 residues. Per the germline V gene, CDR1 is SGHTA and CDR2 is FQGNSA. The CDR3 region is CASSLPPNYGYTF. In DNA, the CDR3 is TGTGCCAGCAGCTTACCTCCTAACTATGGCTACACCTTC.

The chain has TRBV5-1 and TRBJ2-1; 7 bases fit TRBD2. The ends lost 7 bases at V and 0 bases at J; junction bases unmatched: 4. Germline lookup yields CDR1 SGHRS and CDR2 YFSETQ. The CDR3 covers 14 residues. CDR3 coding DNA: TGCGCCAGCGCAACGGGAGGCTCCTACAATGAGCAGTTCTTC. Its protein product is CASATGGSYNEQFF.

The chain is built from TRBV5-1 and TRBJ2-1; D is tentatively TRBD1 or TRBD2 (5 bases each). The length of the CDR3 is 16 residues. V gave up 0 bases and J gave up 9 bases, with 19 bases separating them. Germline V gene data show CDR1 as SGHRS and CDR2 as YFSETQ. CDR3 in amino acids: CASSLAGAGLDGEQFF. The CDR3 nucleotides are TGCGCCAGCAGCTTGGCCGGGGCAGGATTGGATGGTGAGCAGTTCTTC.

V gene TRBV21-1 combines with J gene TRBJ2-2; the table calls TRBD2, which could not be checked here. TRBV21-1 is marked as a pseudogene. There are 20 residues in the CDR3. The CDR3 coding sequence is TGTGCCAGCAGCAAAGAAAGGGCTAGCGGGAGGGCCAGGAACACCGGGGAGCTGTTTTTT. It specifies CASSKERASGRARNTGELFF.